These 8 T cell receptor beta chains share one sample of origin, sequenced in a study of blood T cell repertoires in COVID-19. Profiled with immunoSEQ multiplex PCR; TCRdb holds only in-frame clones, not every one. This repertoire shows about 77,000 clones, about 80% found once; its top ten account for around 4.8%. Sequencing was done on a sample of peripheral blood. The receptor set was obtained from a woman aged 70-85 years with acute or convalescent COVID-19.

The V and J genes are TRBV4-2 and TRBJ2-3; no firm D call. There are 12 residues in the CDR3. Germline V gives CDR1 LGHNA, CDR2 YNFKEQ. The germline V and J ends were trimmed by 2 bases and 7 bases, with 7 bases remaining between them. For the CDR3, the DNA is TGTGCCAGCAGCCAAAGCACTTATACGCAGTATTTT. Translation gives CASSQSTYTQYF.

This chain uses TRBV19 with TRBJ1-2; D is undetermined. V lost 3 bases, J lost 2 bases, and 7 bases lay in between. The CDR3 has 13 amino acids. From germline, CDR1 is LNHDA and CDR2 SQIVND (reference sequence). The CDR3 DNA reads TGTGCCAGTAGTATTGGAGGGAACTATGGCTACACCTTC. It is translated as CASSIGGNYGYTF.

The V gene is TRBV6-5, the J gene TRBJ2-5; a possible D gene is TRBD2 (6 bases). CDR1 and CDR2 (germline): MNHEY, SVGAGI. There are 13 residues in the CDR3. Trimming cost V 6 bases and J 0 bases, with 8 bases left between them. This CDR3 reads CASRRDYQETQYF. CDR3 nucleotides: TGTGCCAGCAGGAGGGACTACCAAGAGACCCAGTACTTC.

The rearrangement joins TRBV9 to TRBJ2-3; the match to TRBD2 covers 12 bases. V lost 5 bases, J lost 6 bases, and 4 bases stayed unmatched. The CDR3 consists of 14 residues. The germline V gene encodes CDR1 SGDLS and CDR2 YYNGEE. CDR3 loop: CASSLTSGGDTQYF. CDR3 bases: TGTGCCAGCAGTTTGACTAGCGGGGGTGATACGCAGTATTTT.

This sequence joins TRBV15 and TRBJ2-1, with 8 bases aligning to TRBD2. With 0 bases clipped from V and 5 bases from J, the junction kept 6 bases outside the gene matches. The CDR3 runs 16 residues. Germline loops: CDR1 LNHNV, CDR2 YYDKDF (reference sequence). CDR3 residues: CATSRDTRTSNNEQFF. As DNA, the CDR3 is TGTGCCACCAGCAGAGATACCCGGACTAGCAACAATGAGCAGTTCTTC.

The CDR3: CATSRDLAGDRFF. The CDR3 bases are TGTGCCACCAGCAGGGACCTAGCGGGGGACCGGTTCTTC. The chain joins TRBV15 to TRBJ2-1; 10 nucleotides agree with TRBD2. The CDR3 totals 13 residues. Germline V CDR1 and CDR2: LNHNV, YYDKDF (reference sequence). J lost 15 bases, V lost 3 bases, and 8 bases had no gene match.

The gene calls are TRBV5-3 and TRBJ1-6, with D perhaps TRBD1 (6 bases). TRBV5-3 is an open reading frame, and its role is uncertain. The V and J ends lost 1 base and 10 bases respectively, with 18 bases between them. This CDR3 has 16 amino acids. DNA of the CDR3: TGTGCCAGAAGCTTGTGGGACATTGGCCCGGGGTCACCCCTCCACTTT. Its protein product is CARSLWDIGPGSPLHF.

The chain recombines TRBV18 with TRBJ1-1; 9 nucleotides align to TRBD1. Looked up from germline, CDR1 is KGHSH and CDR2 is LQKENI. After removal of 2 bases from V and 3 bases from J, the junction contained 7 bases not matched to a gene. This CDR3 has 16 amino acids. The DNA for the CDR3 is TGTGCCAGCTCACCAAGGACAGGGGTTAGGGACACTGAAGCTTTCTTT. Translating gives CASSPRTGVRDTEAFF.